The sequence of this T cell receptor (beta chain) was determined in a study of shared clonotypes between healthy human individuals. Investigators spread the genomic DNA of each subset evenly over several immunoSEQ plates. The table came from immunoSEQ multiplex PCR; TCRdb's copy has only in-frame clones and leaves some out. The sample consists of about 600,000 clones, 70% to 80% of them appearing once. V was trimmed by 7 bases and J by 7 bases, leaving 19 bases between them. The CDR3 runs 14 residues. Per the germline V gene, CDR1 is GTSNPN and CDR2 is SVGIG (reference sequence). The chain carries TRBV30 and TRBJ1-4; no clear D gene. The TCR sequence derives from a woman in her thirties or forties in good health. Some clones in this sample may be carry-over from other donors' samples. Material for sequencing was PBMCs. The chain's CDR3 is CASGPGSIGEKLFF. The CDR3 DNA follows: TGTGCCTCCGGCCCAGGAAGCATAGGTGAAAAACTGTTTTTT.